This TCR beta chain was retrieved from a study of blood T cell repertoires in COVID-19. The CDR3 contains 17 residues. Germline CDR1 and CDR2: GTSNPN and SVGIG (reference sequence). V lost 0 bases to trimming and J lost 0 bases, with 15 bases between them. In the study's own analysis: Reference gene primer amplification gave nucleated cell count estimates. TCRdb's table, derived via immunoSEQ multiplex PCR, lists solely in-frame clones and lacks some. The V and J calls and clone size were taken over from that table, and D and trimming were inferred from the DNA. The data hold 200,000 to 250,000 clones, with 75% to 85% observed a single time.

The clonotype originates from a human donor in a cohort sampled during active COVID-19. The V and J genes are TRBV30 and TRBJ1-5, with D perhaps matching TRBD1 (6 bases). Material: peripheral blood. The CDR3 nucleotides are TGTGCCTGGAGTGTAAGGGGGGGCCGGTATAGCAATCAGCCCCAGCATTTT. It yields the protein CAWSVRGGRYSNQPQHF.